This paragraph reports one TCR beta chain. This clone was detected only a few times. The clone's antigen remains unknown. No base quality information exists; no much larger clone differs at one position. This entry is derived from a study of CD8+ T cells in alopecia areata listed by TCRdb under 2018. Looking at the study overall: Treated patients were enrolled in an open-label pilot trial of oral tofacitinib at 5 to 10 mg twice daily for moderate-to-severe alopecia areata. Scalp clonality was compared among normal scalp (n=4), patchy alopecia areata scalp (n=8), and alopecia totalis/universalis scalp (n=8). Tofacitinib was administered for 6 to 18 months, and 6 months of follow-up off drug were then conducted to assess delayed response and recurrence. In humans, TCRbeta sequencing was performed on scalp tissue and on sorted CD4+ and CD8+ peripheral blood T cells from healthy controls and from patients with patchy or totalis/universalis alopecia areata. TCRbeta CDR3 regions were amplified by immunoSEQ multiplex PCR using 35 Vbeta forward and 13 Jbeta reverse primers. RNA was extracted with the PAXgene miRNA kit for fixed scalp, the miRNeasy kit for PBMCs, and the RNeasy kit for mouse skin. To study T cell clonal expansion in alopecia areata, the researchers applied high-throughput TCRbeta sequencing to both the C3H/HeJ mouse model and human patients. Biopsies were taken from tofacitinib-treated patients at baseline and again at 4 and 24 weeks into treatment, and several of those patients also had a later scalp biopsy. Disease severity in treated patients was measured with the SALT score, which quantifies the percentage of affected scalp surface area. Paper-wide results and their limitations: Because the treated cohort was small and had just a single nonresponder, larger studies are needed to establish links between baseline CD8+ expansion and response. During tofacitinib treatment, many expanded lesional clones stuck around in both scalp and blood, and this persistence may partly explain why relapse happens after treatment is stopped. Scalp TCR repertoire analysis is complicated because resident alphabeta T cells in normal human skin are also sequenced, whereas mouse skin is dominated by gammadelta T cells. TCR sequences shared between patients were less clear than in mice, possibly partly because of HLA diversity in the patient population. Higher clonality and more expanded CD8+ clones were observed in lesional scalp than in normal scalp, particularly in alopecia totalis/universalis, a finding suggestive of antigenic drive. Tofacitinib significantly decreased scalp clonality and the number of expanded CD8+ clones among the top 100 scalp clones.

CDR1 MGHRA and CDR2 YSYEKL are derived from the germline V gene. Germline trimming amounts to 6 bases on V and 2 bases on J, with 4 as the count of junction bases outside the gene matches. The CDR3 measures 15 amino acids from cysteine to phenylalanine. CDR3 DNA only is kept here, 45 bases in frame from base 1. Library preparation was by the immunoSEQ multiplex PCR assay. To provide template for TCR sequencing, every sample had RNA extracted and reverse transcribed into cDNA. First-strand cDNA was synthesized with SuperScript III using a 2:1 mix of oligo-dT and random hexamers. A synthetic immune receptor repertoire was used to assess amplification bias, and residual bias was removed computationally. As for the original processing: After raw reads were preprocessed to remove errors, the CDR3 was defined following IMGT conventions as running from the conserved cysteine to phenylalanine. Clonality was computed by normalizing Shannon entropy by log2 of the number of productive unique TCRs and subtracting the result from 1. Whether each scalp clone was CD4 or CD8 was inferred by checking scalp TCRbeta sequences against the CD4 and CD8 repertoires from sorted blood. Held by TCRdb, this immuneACCESS table contains in-frame sequences only and omits some clones. Under half of the omission traces to an unresolved V gene where checked; the cause of the rest is unknown. Clonal size and the V and J genes are those of that table, whereas D and trimming came from the DNA. The sample table records 110,000 or so clones; 45% to 65% of these occur just once. The ten most abundant clones make up about 3.3% of the sample.

The time point label of this sample denotes: about 25 weeks on oral tofacitinib. The sample's treatment or condition label, in plain terms: oral pan-JAK inhibitor, 5-10 mg twice daily. Lesional scalp punch biopsies and peripheral blood were collected from alopecia areata patients. After PBMCs were isolated by density centrifugation and stained for CD3, CD4 and CD8, a FACSAria was used to sort CD4+ and CD8+ T cells. The V gene is TRBV4-1 and the J gene is TRBJ2-3, with 11 junctional bases fitting TRBD1. Here the sequenced sample was CD4+ T cells sorted from blood, taken at week 24, from a patient treated with tofacitinib. The sequence came from a human donor with alopecia areata. The sequenced DNA is TGCGCCAGCAGGCGGGGACAGGGGGTCACAGATACGCAGTATTTT. This gives the protein CASRRGQGVTDTQYF.